The 2 T cell receptor beta chains presented below share a single source sample, sequenced in a study of T cells in Graves' hyperthyroidism and ophthalmopathy. Amplification yielded TCR beta CDR3 regions, with RNA transcripts as the source. Carried out on the TCR CDR3, a first-round RT-PCR used the HTBI primer set. TCRdb reprocessed the multiplex PCR reads with MiXCR, giving one entry per CDR3 protein. The sample lists some 770,000 distinct CDR3 sequences, roughly 15% occurring once. Sequencing used blood. The source is a man between 18 and 29 years old with Graves' hyperthyroidism.

This clonotype has at least ten counts. The chain joins TRBV28 to TRBJ2-1; TRBD1 or TRBD2 may be the D gene (5 bases each). The CDR3 has 15 amino acids. The ends were cut back, 3 bases at V and 5 bases at J, with 14 bases in the middle. Germline V lookup: CDR1 MDHEN, CDR2 SYDVKM. The chain's CDR3 is CASSFIPGAHNEQFF. The CDR3 DNA is TGTGCCAGCAGTTTTATTCCCGGGGCCCACAATGAGCAGTTCTTC.

This clonotype occurred a few times. CDR3 DNA: TGTGCCAGTAGTATCGAGACAGCGATTTACAATGAGCAGTTCTTC. Protein sequence: CASSIETAIYNEQFF. The chain is built from TRBV19 and TRBJ2-1, with a tentative D call TRBD1 (5 bases). The CDR3 length is 15 residues. Germline CDR1 LNHDA, CDR2 SQIVND (reference sequence). Trimming cost V 3 bases and J 4 bases, with 13 bases left between them.